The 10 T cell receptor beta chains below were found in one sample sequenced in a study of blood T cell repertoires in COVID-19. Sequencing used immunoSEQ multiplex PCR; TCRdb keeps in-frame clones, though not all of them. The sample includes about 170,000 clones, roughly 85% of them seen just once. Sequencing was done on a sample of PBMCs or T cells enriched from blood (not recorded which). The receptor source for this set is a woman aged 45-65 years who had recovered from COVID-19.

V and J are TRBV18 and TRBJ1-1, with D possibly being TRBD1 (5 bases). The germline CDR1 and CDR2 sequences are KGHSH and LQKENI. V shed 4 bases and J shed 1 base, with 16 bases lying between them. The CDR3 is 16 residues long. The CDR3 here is CASSRSVGQENTEAFF. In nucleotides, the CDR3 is TGTGCCAGCTCACGGAGCGTAGGACAAGAGAACACTGAAGCTTTCTTT. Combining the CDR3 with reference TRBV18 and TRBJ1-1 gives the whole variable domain NAGVMQNPRHLVRRRGQEARLRCSPMKGHSHVYWYRQLPEEGLKFMVYLQKENIIDESGMPKERFSAEFPKEGPSILRIQQVVRGDSAAYFCASSRSVGQENTEAFFGQGTRLTVV.

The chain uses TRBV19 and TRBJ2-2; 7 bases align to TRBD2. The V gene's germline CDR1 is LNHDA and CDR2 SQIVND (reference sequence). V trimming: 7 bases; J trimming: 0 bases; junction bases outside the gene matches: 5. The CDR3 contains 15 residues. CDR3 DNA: TGTGCCAGTACGGGCGGGACTACGAACACCGGGGAGCTGTTTTTT. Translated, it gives CASTGGTTNTGELFF.

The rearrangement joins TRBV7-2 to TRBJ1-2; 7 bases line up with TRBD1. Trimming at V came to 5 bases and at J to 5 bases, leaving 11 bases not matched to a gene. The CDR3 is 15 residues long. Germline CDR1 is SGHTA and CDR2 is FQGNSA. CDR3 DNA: TGTGCCAGCAGCCCCCTCGACAGGGACCTATATGGCTACACCTTC. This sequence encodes CASSPLDRDLYGYTF.

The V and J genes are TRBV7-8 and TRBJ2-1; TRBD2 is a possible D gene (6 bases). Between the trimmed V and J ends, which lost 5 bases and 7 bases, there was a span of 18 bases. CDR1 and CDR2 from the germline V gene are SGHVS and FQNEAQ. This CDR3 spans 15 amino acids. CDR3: CASSPVVGGWNEQFF. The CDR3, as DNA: TGTGCCAGCAGCCCGGTTGTGGGAGGCTGGAATGAGCAGTTCTTC.

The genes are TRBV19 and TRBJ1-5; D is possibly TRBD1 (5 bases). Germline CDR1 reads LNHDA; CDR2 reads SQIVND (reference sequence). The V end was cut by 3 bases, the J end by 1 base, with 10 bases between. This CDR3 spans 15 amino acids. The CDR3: CASSIGRASNQPQHF. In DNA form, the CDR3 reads TGTGCCAGTAGTATTGGCAGGGCGAGCAATCAGCCCCAGCATTTT.

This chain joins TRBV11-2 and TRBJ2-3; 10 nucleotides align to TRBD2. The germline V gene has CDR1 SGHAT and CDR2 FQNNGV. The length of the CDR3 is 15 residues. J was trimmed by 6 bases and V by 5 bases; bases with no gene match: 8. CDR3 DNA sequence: TGTGCCAGCAGCCAGGGACTAGCGCCTTTCGATACGCAGTATTTT. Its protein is CASSQGLAPFDTQYF.

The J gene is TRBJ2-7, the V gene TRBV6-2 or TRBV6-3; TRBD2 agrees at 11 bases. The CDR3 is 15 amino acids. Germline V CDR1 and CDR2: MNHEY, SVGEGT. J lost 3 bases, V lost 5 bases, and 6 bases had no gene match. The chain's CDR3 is CASSKPSGGNYEQYV. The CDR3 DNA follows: TGTGCCAGCAGTAAACCTAGCGGGGGGAACTACGAGCAGTACGTC.

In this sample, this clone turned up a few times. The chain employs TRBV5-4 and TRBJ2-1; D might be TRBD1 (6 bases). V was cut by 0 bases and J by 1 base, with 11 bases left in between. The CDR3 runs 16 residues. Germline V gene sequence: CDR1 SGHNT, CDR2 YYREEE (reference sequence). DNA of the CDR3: TGTGCCAGCAGCTTGGAAGGGACAAATTCCTACAATGAGCAGTTCTTC. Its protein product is CASSLEGTNSYNEQFF.

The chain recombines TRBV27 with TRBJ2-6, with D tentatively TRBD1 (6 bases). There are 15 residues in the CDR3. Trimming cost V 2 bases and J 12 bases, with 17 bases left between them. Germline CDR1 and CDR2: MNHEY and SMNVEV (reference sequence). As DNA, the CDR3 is TGTGCCAGCAGTTTAGCCGGAAGGGACACTGGCGTCCTGACTTTC. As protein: CASSLAGRDTGVLTF.

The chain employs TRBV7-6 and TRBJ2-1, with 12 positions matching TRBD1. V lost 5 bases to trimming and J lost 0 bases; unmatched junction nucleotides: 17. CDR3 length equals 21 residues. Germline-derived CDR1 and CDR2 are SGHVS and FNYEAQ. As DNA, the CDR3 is TGTGCCAGCAGCCGCCCCGCGGGACAGGGGGCACCATCCAGCTCCTACAATGAGCAGTTCTTC. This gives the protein CASSRPAGQGAPSSSYNEQFF.